This TCR beta chain was profiled in a study of OX40 agonist ivuxolimab in advanced cancers. Overall study: Clinicians treated patients with ivuxolimab, an agonistic anti-OX40 (CD134) antibody. Every 2 weeks, patients got intravenous ivuxolimab at one of six dose levels (0.01-10 mg/kg). Partial responses were seen in three patients, one with hepatocellular carcinoma and two with cutaneous melanoma.

The CDR3 is 14 residues long. Germline assignment: CDR1 SGHNT and CDR2 YYREEE (reference sequence). Unmatched junction bases numbered 7, after V lost 4 bases and J lost 6 bases. The method was immunoSEQ multiplex PCR; TCRdb's version includes in-frame clones alone and lacks a portion of them. This sample has tens of thousands of clones, with 86% found just once. This specimen was CD4+ or CD8+ T cells sorted from blood, taken in a trial of the OX40 agonist ivuxolimab. This chain uses TRBV5-4 with TRBJ1-1; TRBD1 aligns across 9 bases. The sequence was collected from an adult with an advanced solid tumor such as melanoma, head and neck, liver or kidney cancer. The CDR3 DNA follows: TGTGCCAGCAGCCCCCGACAGGGGGTGTCTGAAGCTTTCTTT. Translation gives CASSPRQGVSEAFF.